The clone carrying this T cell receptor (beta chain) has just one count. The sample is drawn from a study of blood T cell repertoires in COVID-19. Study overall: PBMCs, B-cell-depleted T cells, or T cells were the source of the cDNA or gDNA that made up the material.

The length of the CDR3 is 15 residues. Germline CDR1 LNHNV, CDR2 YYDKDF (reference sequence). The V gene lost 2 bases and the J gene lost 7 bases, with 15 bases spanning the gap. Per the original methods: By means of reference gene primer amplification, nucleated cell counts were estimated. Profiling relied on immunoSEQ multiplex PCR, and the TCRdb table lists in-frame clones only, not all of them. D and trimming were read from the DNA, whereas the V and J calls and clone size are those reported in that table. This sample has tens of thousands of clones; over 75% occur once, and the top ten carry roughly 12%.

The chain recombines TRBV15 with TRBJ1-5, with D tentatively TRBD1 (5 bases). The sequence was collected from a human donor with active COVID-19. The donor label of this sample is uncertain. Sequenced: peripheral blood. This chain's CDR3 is CATSRSGGVGQPQHF. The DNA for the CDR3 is TGTGCCACCAGCAGATCCGGGGGGGTCGGCCAGCCCCAGCATTTT.